Following are 16 T cell receptor beta chains from one sample sequenced in a study of blood T cells in healthy people across ages. Alongside a J-beta primer mix, a sample-barcoded 5' primer served in a second PCR lasting roughly 6 to 11 cycles. Using its own MiXCR run on the 5' RACE reads, TCRdb lists one record per CDR3 protein. The sample lists 750,000 to 950,000 distinct CDR3 sequences; 20% to 30% were seen once. The same specimen was also included in a second study, on T cells of mothers and their children.

The sample comprised blood. The receptors here all came from a boy between 10 and 17 years old in good health.

The chain couples TRBV7-9 to TRBJ1-1, with 8 bases that match TRBD1. The junction had 11 bases not matched to a gene; V was cut back by 5 bases and J by 3 bases. The CDR3 runs to 16 residues. Germline assignment: CDR1 SEHNR and CDR2 FQNEAQ (reference sequence). The CDR3 DNA is TGTGCCAGCAGCCCCTCCGGTGGGGGACAGGACACTGAAGCTTTCTTT. The encoded protein is CASSPSGGGQDTEAFF. The whole variable domain, remainder taken from reference TRBV7-9 and TRBJ1-1, is DTGVSQNPRHKITKRGQNVTFRCDPISEHNRLYWYRQTLGQGPEFLTYFQNEAQLEKSRLLSDRFSAERPKGSFSTLEIQRTEQGDSAMYLCASSPSGGGQDTEAFFGQGTRLTVV.

This clonotype was picked up a small number of times. The chain links TRBV9 to TRBJ2-3; D call uncertain. V was clipped by 3 bases and J by 3 bases, with 11 bases between them. The germline CDR1 and CDR2 sequences are SGDLS and YYNGEE. There are 14 residues in the CDR3. The CDR3 region has the DNA TGTGCCAGCAGCGGGCAGGTAGGAACAGATACGCAGTATTTT. This gives the protein CASSGQVGTDTQYF. Full variable domain (outside the CDR3, taken from reference TRBV9 and TRBJ2-3): DSGVTQTPKHLITATGQRVTLRCSPRSGDLSVYWYQQSLDQGLQFLIQYYNGEERAKGNILERFSAQQFPDLHSELNLSSLELGDSALYFCASSGQVGTDTQYFGPGTRLTVL.

V and J are TRBV11-1 and TRBJ2-1, with a weak D call TRBD2 (6 bases). CDR3 length: 15 amino acids. Trimming took 6 bases from V and 0 from J, leaving 12 bases between them. Germline CDR1 reads SGHAT; CDR2 reads FQDESV (reference sequence). CDR3: CASSNSGVSYNEQFF. In DNA, the CDR3 is TGTGCCAGCAGTAACTCGGGGGTCTCCTACAATGAGCAGTTCTTC. The full variable domain, in which reference TRBV11-1 and TRBJ2-1 provide the parts outside the CDR3, is EAEVAQSPRYKITEKSQAVAFWCDPISGHATLYWYRQILGQGPELLVQFQDESVVDDSQLPKDRFSAERLKGVDSTLKIQPAELGDSAMYLCASSNSGVSYNEQFFGPGTRLTVL.

The genes are TRBV10-3 and TRBJ2-5; 11 bases are a match to TRBD1. The germline V gene encodes CDR1 ENHRY and CDR2 SYGVKD. J lost 11 bases, V lost 6 bases, and 11 bases had no gene match. The CDR3 sequence is 14 residues long. As DNA, the CDR3 is TGTGCCATCAGAGGAGGACAGGGGGCAGGGGAGCAGTACTTC. Its protein is CAIRGGQGAGEQYF.

The CDR3 sequence: CASSKDRAEQYF. As DNA, the CDR3 is TGTGCCAGCAGTAAGGACAGGGCCGAGCAGTACTTC. The genes are TRBV28 and TRBJ2-7, with 8 positions matching TRBD1. CDR3 length equals 12 residues. The ends lost 5 bases at V and 6 bases at J; junction bases unmatched: 3. Germline values: CDR1 MDHEN, CDR2 SYDVKM. The whole variable domain, remainder taken from reference TRBV28 and TRBJ2-7, is DVKVTQSSRYLVKRTGEKVFLECVQDMDHENMFWYRQDPGLGLRLIYFSYDVKMKEKGDIPEGYSVSREKKERFSLILESASTNQTSMYLCASSKDRAEQYFGPGTRLTVT.

A few counts support this clonotype. The J gene is TRBJ2-3, the V gene TRBV20-1; the D is unclear. Deletions cut 3 bases from V and 2 bases from J, with 18 bases between. CDR1 is DFQATT and CDR2 is SNEGSKA in the germline V gene (reference sequence). The CDR3 is made up of 16 amino acids. The CDR3 spells CSASPARRPLTDTQYF. CDR3 sequence (DNA): TGCAGTGCTAGCCCCGCCCGCCGGCCCCTCACAGATACGCAGTATTTT.

This rearrangement joins TRBV25-1 to TRBJ2-5, with D possibly being TRBD1 (6 bases). CDR3 length equals 14 residues. From germline, CDR1 is MGHDK and CDR2 SYGVNS. V was shortened by 8 bases and J by 1 base, with 14 bases between the two germline ends. The CDR3 protein is CASGPTGTQETQYF. CDR3 coding DNA: TGTGCCAGCGGCCCCACAGGGACCCAAGAGACCCAGTACTTC.

The rearrangement uses TRBV28 and TRBJ2-5; no definite D call. Deletions cut 9 bases from V and 4 bases from J, with 21 bases between. This CDR3 comprises 15 residues. The germline CDR1 and CDR2 sequences are MDHEN and SYDVKM. In nucleotides, the CDR3 is TGTGCCAGTTCCTTGGAAAAAAAAGGGATAGAGACCCAGTACTTC. Its translation: CASSLEKKGIETQYF.

CDR3 amino acids: CASSIVYLDSLWAQYF. The CDR3 nucleotides read TGTGCCAGTAGTATAGTTTACCTTGACAGTTTATGGGCGCAGTATTTT. The chain couples TRBV19 to TRBJ2-3; perhaps TRBD1 as D (5 bases). The CDR3 consists of 16 residues. V lost 1 base to trimming and J lost 10 bases, with 21 bases between them. In germline, CDR1 is LNHDA, CDR2 SQIVND (reference sequence).

This clonotype has only a few counts. The junction does not match germline at one end; this may be a read error. The gene calls are TRBV15 and TRBJ2-5, with D unclear. This CDR3 spans 14 amino acids. In germline, CDR1 is LNHNV, CDR2 YYDKDF (reference sequence). In DNA form, the CDR3 reads TGTGCCGCCAGGAGAGGATGGTCACAAGAGACCCAGTACTTC. Its translation is CAARRGWSQETQYF.

The chain has TRBV20-1 and TRBJ2-7; 7 bases are shared with TRBD1. The CDR3 is made up of 14 amino acids. Germline assignment: CDR1 DFQATT and CDR2 SNEGSKA (reference sequence). V gave up 3 bases and J gave up 5 bases; unmatched junction bases: 10. This CDR3 reads CSASARQGTNEQYF. CDR3 nucleotide sequence: TGCAGTGCTAGCGCTAGACAGGGTACTAACGAGCAGTACTTC.

The chain combines TRBV24-1 with TRBJ2-3; 9 bases align to TRBD1. This CDR3 has 16 amino acids. Germline trimming cut 4 bases from V and 5 bases from J; bases unmatched to any gene: 9. Germline V lookup: CDR1 KGHDR, CDR2 SFDVKD. The CDR3 reads CATSDRGQGVVDTQYF. CDR3 in DNA: TGTGCCACCAGTGACCGGGGACAGGGAGTGGTAGATACGCAGTATTTT.

DNA of the CDR3: TGTGCCAGCCTCACAGGCACCATGTCAGATACGCAGTATTTT. As protein: CASLTGTMSDTQYF. The chain recombines TRBV28 with TRBJ2-3; tentative D call: TRBD1 (5 bases). The CDR3 covers 14 residues. V was clipped by 8 bases and J by 4 bases, with 16 bases between them. The germline gives CDR1 MDHEN, CDR2 SYDVKM.

The rearrangement uses TRBV12-3 or TRBV12-4 and TRBJ2-7; 9 nucleotides agree with TRBD2. There are 15 residues in the CDR3. With 5 bases clipped from V and 5 bases from J, the junction kept 10 bases outside the gene matches. CDR3 protein: CASSRAGGPPHEQYF. The CDR3 coding sequence is TGTGCCAGCAGTCGCGCGGGGGGGCCACCCCACGAGCAGTACTTC.

The chain recombines TRBV28 with TRBJ1-5, with D possibly being TRBD1 (5 bases). This CDR3 has 14 residues. CDR1 MDHEN and CDR2 SYDVKM come from the germline V gene. V was clipped by 3 bases and J by 9 bases, with 15 bases between them. CDR3 protein: CASSFEGFRRPQHF. The CDR3 DNA sequence: TGTGCCAGCAGTTTTGAGGGGTTCCGGCGGCCCCAGCATTTT.

The rearrangement joins TRBV7-7 to TRBJ2-5; 10 bases agree with TRBD1. V dropped 5 bases and J dropped 4; count of bases not matched to a gene: 7. This CDR3 region has 15 residues. The V gene's germline CDR1 is SSHAT and CDR2 FNYEAQ (reference sequence). The CDR3 loop is CASSPGQGLSETQYF. The CDR3 coding sequence is TGTGCCAGCAGCCCGGGACAGGGGCTGTCAGAGACCCAGTACTTC.